These T cell receptor beta chains were read from a single sample in a study of Ad26.COV2.S vaccination and SARS-CoV-2 variants. Libraries were prepared by immunoSEQ multiplex PCR; TCRdb keeps only in-frame clonotypes and omits some of them. The table shows some 350,000 clones, with about 90% occurring only once. Sequenced material: peripheral blood, taken after recovery from COVID-19. The receptors were sampled from a human donor who had recovered from COVID-19. Both conserved end residues are part of each CDR3. Only some rows state a clone size, as once, few, many or a class for expanded clones.

size: .
V: TRBV5-1
J: TRBJ1-1
CDR3: CASSFRDTEAFF

size: .
V: TRBV7-6
J: TRBJ2-2
CDR3: CASSLRQAVGELFF

size: .
V: TRBV6-6
J: TRBJ1-3
CDR3: CASGARDGNTIYF

size: once
V: TRBV7-8
J: TRBJ1-6
CDR3: CASSFRDSNSPLHF

size: .
V: TRBV5-8
J: TRBJ2-5
CDR3: CASSLAGRTQETQYF

size: .
V: TRBV7-7
J: TRBJ2-3
CDR3: CASSRTPRGPDTQYF

size: once
V: TRBV25-1
J: TRBJ1-2
CDR3: CASRVSTYGYTF

size: .
V: TRBV14
J: TRBJ1-5
CDR3: CASSQEKSLRGNQPQHF

size: .
V: TRBV18
J: TRBJ2-7
CDR3: CASSPRTGLDEQYF

size: .
V: TRBV11-2
J: TRBJ2-3
CDR3: CASSRSGVEADTQYF

size: .
V: TRBV6-2/TRBV6-3
J: TRBJ2-1
CDR3: CASSKGDPGNEKFF

size: .
V: TRBV24-1
J: TRBJ2-1
CDR3: CATSDPDRGEGYNEQFF

size: .
V: TRBV6-2/TRBV6-3
J: TRBJ2-5
CDR3: CASSFNGGQQETQYF

size: .
V: TRBV10-3
J: TRBJ2-5
CDR3: CAISVTGRGEETQYF

size: .
V: TRBV19
J: TRBJ1-5
CDR3: CASSIGRDYQPQHF

size: .
V: TRBV7-9
J: TRBJ1-3
CDR3: CASAGTGAGNTIYF

size: .
V: TRBV28
J: TRBJ1-5
CDR3: CASSPNRLQPQHF

size: .
V: TRBV11-2
J: TRBJ2-7
CDR3: CASSLRGGSSYEQYF